Each of the 9 T cell receptor beta chains below was sequenced from the same sample in a study of cytomegalovirus exposure and HLA in healthy donors. Some clones are missing from TCRdb's copy, which holds only in-frame ones; the method was immunoSEQ multiplex PCR. This sample carries 92,000 or so clones, 96% of them seen once, and the ten largest clones take less than 0.8%. Sequencing was performed on PBMCs. All receptors come from a man aged 18-30 years in good health and CMV-seronegative.

The chain employs TRBV4-3 and TRBJ2-7; perhaps TRBD2 as D (5 bases). The V and J ends lost 0 bases and 6 bases respectively, with 9 bases between them. CDR1 LGHNA and CDR2 YSLEER come from the germline V gene. CDR3 length: 13 residues. DNA of the CDR3: TGCGCCAGCAGCCAAGATCTCGCGGGCGAGCAGTACGTC. Amino acids: CASSQDLAGEQYV.

J is TRBJ1-1 and V is TRBV28; D is perhaps TRBD1 (6 bases). CDR1 is MDHEN and CDR2 is SYDVKM in the germline V gene. Trimming pared 1 base from V and 1 base from J, leaving 13 bases between. The CDR3 loop spans 16 amino acids. The CDR3 DNA follows: TGTGCCAGCAGTTTATCCGGACAGTCTACGAACACTGAAGCTTTCTTT. Amino acids: CASSLSGQSTNTEAFF.

The chain combines TRBV6-1 with TRBJ2-3; D is unresolved. The V gene's germline CDR1 is MNHNS and CDR2 SASEGT. The CDR3 extends over 13 amino acids. Trimming cost V 6 bases and J 5 bases, with 12 bases left between them. CDR3 in DNA: TGTGCCAGCAGGAAGCTGATTGGAGATACGCAGTATTTT. Its translation: CASRKLIGDTQYF.

V gene TRBV7-6 combines with J gene TRBJ2-2; D is ambiguous. The CDR3 is made up of 12 amino acids. Germline CDR1 reads SGHVS; CDR2 reads FNYEAQ. V was clipped by 5 bases and J by 6 bases, with 7 bases between them. DNA for the CDR3: TGTGCCAGCAGCGGCCTAGCCGGGGAGCTGTTTTTT. It specifies CASSGLAGELFF.

The rearrangement uses TRBV7-3 and TRBJ1-1; possible D gene TRBD1, 6 bases. The germline CDR1 and CDR2 sequences are SGHTA and FQGTGA. CDR3 length: 13 amino acids. Trimming shortened V by 5 bases and J by 8 bases, and 15 bases separated the two germline ends. CDR3 loop: CASSLLVRGEAFF. CDR3 coding DNA: TGTGCCAGCAGCCTCTTAGTAAGGGGGGAAGCTTTCTTT.

The chain uses TRBV19 and TRBJ2-1; 8 bases are shared with TRBD2. The V and J ends lost 5 bases and 6 bases, in that order; junction bases with no gene match: 9. The CDR3 is 15 residues long. Germline CDR1 and CDR2: LNHDA and SQIVND (reference sequence). CDR3 loop: CASSASSGSVNEQFF. Here the CDR3 DNA reads TGTGCCAGTAGTGCCTCGAGCGGGAGCGTCAATGAGCAGTTCTTC.

The chain couples TRBV10-1 to TRBJ1-1, with TRBD1 matching 7 bases. The CDR3 loop spans 16 amino acids. CDR1 is WNHNN, CDR2 SYGVQD, per germline (reference sequence). The ends lost 0 bases at V and 0 bases at J; junction bases unmatched: 4. The CDR3 bases are TGCGCCAGCAGTGAGTCCCGGACAGGAGTGAACACTGAAGCTTTCTTT. Protein product: CASSESRTGVNTEAFF.

V gene TRBV4-1 combines with J gene TRBJ1-4, with D possibly being TRBD1 (6 bases). V was shortened by 3 bases and J by 6 bases, with 14 bases between the two germline ends. Germline values: CDR1 MGHRA, CDR2 YSYEKL. CDR3 size: 15 residues. The CDR3 spells CASSHRSGVDEKLFF. The CDR3 DNA follows: TGCGCCAGCAGCCATAGATCAGGGGTTGATGAAAAACTGTTTTTT.

V and J are TRBV15 and TRBJ1-1, with 8 nucleotides matching TRBD1. V shed 9 bases and J 2 bases; nucleotides not matched to a gene: 5. CDR1 and CDR2 from the germline V gene are LNHNV and YYDKDF (reference sequence). This CDR3 has 13 residues. The CDR3 coding sequence is TGTGCCACTTCTCAGGGGGCCAACACTGAAGCTTTCTTT. Its protein product is CATSQGANTEAFF.